One T cell receptor beta chain is described in this entry. Its target is unknown. This specimen comes from a study of shared clonotypes between healthy human individuals. Study context: With ages of 18 to 49, the donors were two women and a few men. Each donor's CD4 naive and CD4 memory cells filled three plates apiece, CD8 naive two, and CD8 memory one. Findings and limits, study-wide: With a few donors compared, roughly 4.9% of naive CD4 clonotypes were shared.

CD45RO-negative, CCR7-selected cells formed the naive CD8 fraction, which excluded terminally differentiated effector memory CD45RA+ cells. Only in-frame clones appear in the TCRdb table, and some are missing; sequencing was by immunoSEQ multiplex PCR. The table has approximately 590,000 clones, about 95% seen once. The germline V and J ends were trimmed by 2 bases and 7 bases, with 17 bases remaining between them. Germline-derived CDR1 and CDR2 are MNHEY and SVGAGI. The CDR3 spans 15 residues. The clonotype originates from a woman aged 30 to 39 in good health. This chain uses TRBV6-5 with TRBJ1-2; D is unresolved. Specimen: naive CD8+ T cells sorted from blood. CDR3 coding DNA: TGTGCCAGCAGTTACCTCGGACGCCTCGTGGGTGGCTACACCTTC. Protein: CASSYLGRLVGGYTF.